The present T cell receptor beta chain was sequenced within a study of T cells in Graves' hyperthyroidism and ophthalmopathy. The CDR3 is 15 residues long. V shed 5 bases and J shed 2 bases, with 13 bases lying between them. Used for diagnoses were clinical symptoms, serum thyroxine and TRAb, thyroid ultrasound and orbital computed tomography. Regions amplified from RNA transcripts were the TCR beta CDR3 regions. HTBI primers were used for first-round RT-PCR of the TCR CDR3. MiXCR, run by TCRdb on the multiplex PCR reads, gives a single entry per CDR3 protein. The sample includes about 420,000 distinct CDR3 sequences, roughly 13% seen only once; the top ten take less than 6.5%. This clonotype was recorded at least ten times.

The origin of this receptor is a woman aged 18-29 years with Graves' hyperthyroidism. Sequenced sample: blood. This chain uses TRBV12-3 or TRBV12-4 with TRBJ1-5, with D possibly TRBD1 on 5 matching bases. The CDR3 spells CASSPGGRGNQPQHF. CDR3 in DNA: TGTGCCAGCAGTCCGGGGGGACGAGGCAATCAGCCCCAGCATTTT.